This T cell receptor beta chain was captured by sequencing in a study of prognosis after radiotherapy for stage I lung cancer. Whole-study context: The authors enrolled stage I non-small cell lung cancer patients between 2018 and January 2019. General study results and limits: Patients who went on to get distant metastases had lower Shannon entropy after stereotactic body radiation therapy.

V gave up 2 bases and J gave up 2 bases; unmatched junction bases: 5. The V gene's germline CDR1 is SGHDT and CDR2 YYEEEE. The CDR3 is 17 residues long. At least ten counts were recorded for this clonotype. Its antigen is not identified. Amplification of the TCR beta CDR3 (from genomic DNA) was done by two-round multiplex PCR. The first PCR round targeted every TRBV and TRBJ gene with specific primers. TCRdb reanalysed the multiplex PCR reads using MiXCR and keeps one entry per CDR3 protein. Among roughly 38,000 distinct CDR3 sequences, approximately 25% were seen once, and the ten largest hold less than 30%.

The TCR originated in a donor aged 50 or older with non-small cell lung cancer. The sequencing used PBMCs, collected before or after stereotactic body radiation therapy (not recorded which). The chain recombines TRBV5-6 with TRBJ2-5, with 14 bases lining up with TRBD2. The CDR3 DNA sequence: TGTGCCAGCAGCTTCTTAGGACTAGCGGGGGGACAAGAGACCCAGTACTTC. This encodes CASSFLGLAGGQETQYF.